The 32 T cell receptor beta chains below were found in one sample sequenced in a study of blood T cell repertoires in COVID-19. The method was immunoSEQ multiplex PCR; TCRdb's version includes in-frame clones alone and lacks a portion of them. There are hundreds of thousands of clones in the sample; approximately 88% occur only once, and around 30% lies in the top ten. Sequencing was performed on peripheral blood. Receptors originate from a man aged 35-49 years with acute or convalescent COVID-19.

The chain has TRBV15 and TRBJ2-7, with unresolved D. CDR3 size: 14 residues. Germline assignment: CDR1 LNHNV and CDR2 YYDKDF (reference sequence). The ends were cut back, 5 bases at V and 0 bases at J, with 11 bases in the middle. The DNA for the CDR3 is TGTGCCACCAGCCCCCTAGTCGGCTCCTACGAGCAGTACTTC. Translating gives CATSPLVGSYEQYF.

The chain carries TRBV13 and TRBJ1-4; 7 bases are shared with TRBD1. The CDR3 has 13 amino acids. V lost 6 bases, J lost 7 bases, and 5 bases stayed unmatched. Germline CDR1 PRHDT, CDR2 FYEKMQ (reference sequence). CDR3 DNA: TGTGCCAGCAGTCCGGACAGGTCTGAAAAACTGTTTTTT. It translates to CASSPDRSEKLFF.

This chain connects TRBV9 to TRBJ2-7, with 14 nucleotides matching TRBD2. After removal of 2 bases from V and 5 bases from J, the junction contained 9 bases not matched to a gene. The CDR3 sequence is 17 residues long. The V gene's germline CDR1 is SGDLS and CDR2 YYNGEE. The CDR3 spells CASSVASGLAGVDEQYF. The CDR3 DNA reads TGTGCCAGCAGCGTCGCCTCGGGACTAGCGGGAGTAGACGAGCAGTACTTC.

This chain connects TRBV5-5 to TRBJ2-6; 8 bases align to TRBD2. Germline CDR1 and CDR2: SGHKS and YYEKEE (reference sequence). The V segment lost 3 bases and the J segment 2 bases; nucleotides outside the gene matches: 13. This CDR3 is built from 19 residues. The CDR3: CASSSTPAGVGTGANVLTF. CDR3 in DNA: TGTGCCAGCAGCTCAACACCAGCGGGAGTGGGTACTGGGGCCAACGTCCTGACTTTC.

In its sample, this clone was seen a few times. The CDR3 DNA reads TGTGCCAGCAGCTTAGGCCTTGGAGCGGGGGACACTGAAGCTTTCTTT. Encoded protein: CASSLGLGAGDTEAFF. This chain links TRBV13 with TRBJ1-1, with a tentative D call TRBD1 (5 bases). The CDR3 runs 16 residues. V lost 0 bases, J lost 3 bases, and 14 bases lay in between. Germline CDR1 is PRHDT and CDR2 is FYEKMQ (reference sequence). Drawing the rest from reference TRBV13 and TRBJ1-1, the complete variable domain is AAGVIQSPRHLIKEKRETATLKCYPIPRHDTVYWYQQGPGQDPQFLISFYEKMQSDKGSIPDRFSAQQFSDYHSELNMSSLELGDSALYFCASSLGLGAGDTEAFFGQGTRLTVV.

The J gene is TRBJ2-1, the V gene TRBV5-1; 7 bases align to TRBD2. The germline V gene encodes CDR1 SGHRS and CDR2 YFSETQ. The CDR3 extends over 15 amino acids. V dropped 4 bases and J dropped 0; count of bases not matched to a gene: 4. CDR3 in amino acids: CASSPTGGSYNEQFF. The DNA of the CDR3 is TGCGCCAGCAGCCCGACGGGGGGCTCCTACAATGAGCAGTTCTTC.

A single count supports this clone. The CDR3 DNA is TGTGCCAGCAGTTTTGGCTCTAGCGGGAGGTTTAGCACAGATACGCAGTATTTT. Residues: CASSFGSSGRFSTDTQYF. The chain carries TRBV27 and TRBJ2-3; 11 nucleotides match TRBD2. This CDR3 region has 18 residues. Germline V gene lookup returns CDR1 MNHEY and CDR2 SMNVEV (reference sequence). V was clipped by 3 bases and J by 0 bases; unmatched bases: 8.

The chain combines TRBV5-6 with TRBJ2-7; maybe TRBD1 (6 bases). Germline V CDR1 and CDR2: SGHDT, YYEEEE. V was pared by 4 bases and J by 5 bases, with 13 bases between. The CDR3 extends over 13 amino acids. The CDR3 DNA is TGTGCCAGCAGCCTCAGGGGCCAGGACGAGCAGTACTTC. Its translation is CASSLRGQDEQYF.

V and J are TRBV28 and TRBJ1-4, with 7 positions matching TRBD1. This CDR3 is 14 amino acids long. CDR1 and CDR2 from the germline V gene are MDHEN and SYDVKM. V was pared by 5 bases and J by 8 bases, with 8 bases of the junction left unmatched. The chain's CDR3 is CASSPPDRREKLFF. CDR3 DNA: TGTGCCAGCAGTCCACCGGACAGGCGGGAAAAACTGTTTTTT. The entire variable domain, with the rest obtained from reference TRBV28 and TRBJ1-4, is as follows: DVKVTQSSRYLVKRTGEKVFLECVQDMDHENMFWYRQDPGLGLRLIYFSYDVKMKEKGDIPEGYSVSREKKERFSLILESASTNQTSMYLCASSPPDRREKLFFGSGTQLSVL.

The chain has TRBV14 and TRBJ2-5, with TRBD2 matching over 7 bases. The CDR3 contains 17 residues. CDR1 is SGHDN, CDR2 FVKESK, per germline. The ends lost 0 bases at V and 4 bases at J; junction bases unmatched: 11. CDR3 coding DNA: TGTGCCAGCAGCCAAGAAAGATGGGGGGGAGGACGAGAGACCCAGTACTTC. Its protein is CASSQERWGGGRETQYF.

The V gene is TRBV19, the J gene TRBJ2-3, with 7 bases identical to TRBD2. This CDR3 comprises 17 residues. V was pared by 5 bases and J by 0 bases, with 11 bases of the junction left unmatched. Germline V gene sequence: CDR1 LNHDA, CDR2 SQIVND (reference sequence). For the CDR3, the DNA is TGTGCCAGTAGTGGGGGGGACGGACACCCTAGCACAGATACGCAGTATTTT. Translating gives CASSGGDGHPSTDTQYF.

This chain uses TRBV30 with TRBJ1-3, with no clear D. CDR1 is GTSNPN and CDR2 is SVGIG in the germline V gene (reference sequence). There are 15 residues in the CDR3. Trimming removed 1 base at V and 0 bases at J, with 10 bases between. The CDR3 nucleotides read TGTGCCTGGAGTGGAAGCACCCTCTCTGGAAACACCATATATTTT. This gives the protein CAWSGSTLSGNTIYF.

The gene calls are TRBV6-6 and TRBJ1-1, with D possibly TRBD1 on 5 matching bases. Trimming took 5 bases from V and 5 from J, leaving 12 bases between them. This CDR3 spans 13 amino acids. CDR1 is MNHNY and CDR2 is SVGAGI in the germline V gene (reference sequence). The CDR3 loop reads CASSQHGGTEAFF. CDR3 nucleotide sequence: TGTGCCAGCAGTCAACACGGGGGGACTGAAGCTTTCTTT.

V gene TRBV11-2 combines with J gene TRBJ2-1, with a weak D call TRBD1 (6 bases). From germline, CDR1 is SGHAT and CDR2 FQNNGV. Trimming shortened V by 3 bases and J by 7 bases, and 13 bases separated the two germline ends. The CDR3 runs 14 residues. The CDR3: CASSFPGHRNEQFF. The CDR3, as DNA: TGTGCCAGCAGCTTTCCGGGACACCGGAATGAGCAGTTCTTC.

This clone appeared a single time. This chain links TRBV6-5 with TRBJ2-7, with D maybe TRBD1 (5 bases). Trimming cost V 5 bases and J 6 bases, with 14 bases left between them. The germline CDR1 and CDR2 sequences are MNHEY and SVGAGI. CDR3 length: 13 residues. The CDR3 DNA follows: TGTGCCAGCAGTCAGGGTGCTTCCCGCGAGCAGTACTTC. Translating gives CASSQGASREQYF.

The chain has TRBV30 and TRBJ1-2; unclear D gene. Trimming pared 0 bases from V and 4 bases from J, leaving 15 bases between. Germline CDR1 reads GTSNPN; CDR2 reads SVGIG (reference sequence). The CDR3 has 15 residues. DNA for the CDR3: TGTGCCTGGAGTGTCCCGACATTCAGCTCCTATGGCTACACCTTC. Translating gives CAWSVPTFSSYGYTF. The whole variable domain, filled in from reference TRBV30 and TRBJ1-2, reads SQTIHQWPATLVQPVGSPLSLECTVEGTSNPNLYWYRQAAGRGLQLLFYSVGIGQISSEVPQNLSASRPQDRQFILSSKKLLLSDSGFYLCAWSVPTFSSYGYTFGSGTRLTVV.

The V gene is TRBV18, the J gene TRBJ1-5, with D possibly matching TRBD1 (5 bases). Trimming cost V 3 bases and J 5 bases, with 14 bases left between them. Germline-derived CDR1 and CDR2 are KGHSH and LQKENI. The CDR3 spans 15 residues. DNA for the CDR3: TGTGCCAGCTCACCCTTGGGCAGGGCAGATCAGCCCCAGCATTTT. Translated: CASSPLGRADQPQHF.

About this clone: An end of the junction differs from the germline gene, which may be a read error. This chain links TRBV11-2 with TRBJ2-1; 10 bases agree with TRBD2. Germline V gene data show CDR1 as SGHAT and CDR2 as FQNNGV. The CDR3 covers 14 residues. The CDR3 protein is CASSLVLAGDPPVF. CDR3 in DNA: TGTGCCAGCAGCTTAGTTCTAGCGGGAGATCCCCCGGTCTTC.

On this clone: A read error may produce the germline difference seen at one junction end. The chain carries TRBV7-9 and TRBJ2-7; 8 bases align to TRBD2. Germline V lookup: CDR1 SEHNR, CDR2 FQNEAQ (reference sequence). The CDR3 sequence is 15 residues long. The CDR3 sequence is CASSLAGTRSYEQYF. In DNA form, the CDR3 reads TGTGCCAGCAGCCTAGCCGGGACTAGATCATACGAGCAGTACTTC.

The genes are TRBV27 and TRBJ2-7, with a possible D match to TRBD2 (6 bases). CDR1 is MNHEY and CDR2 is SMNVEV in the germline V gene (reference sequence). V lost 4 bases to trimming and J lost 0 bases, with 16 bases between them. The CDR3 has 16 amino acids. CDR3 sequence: CASSSIEGGDSYEQYF. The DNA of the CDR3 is TGTGCCAGCAGTTCTATTGAGGGAGGAGACTCCTACGAGCAGTACTTC.

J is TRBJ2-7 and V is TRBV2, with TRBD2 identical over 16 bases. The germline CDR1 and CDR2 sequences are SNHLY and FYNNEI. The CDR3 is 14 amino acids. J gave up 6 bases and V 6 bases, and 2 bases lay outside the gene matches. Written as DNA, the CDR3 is TGTGCCAGCAGGGGGACTAGCGGGAGGGGCGAGCAGTACTTC. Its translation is CASRGTSGRGEQYF.

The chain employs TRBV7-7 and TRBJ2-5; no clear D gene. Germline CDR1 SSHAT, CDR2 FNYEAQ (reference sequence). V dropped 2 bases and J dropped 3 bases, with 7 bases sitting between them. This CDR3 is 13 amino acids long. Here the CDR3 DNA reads TGTGCCAGCAGCTTAAGGCGGAAAGAGACCCAGTACTTC. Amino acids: CASSLRRKETQYF.

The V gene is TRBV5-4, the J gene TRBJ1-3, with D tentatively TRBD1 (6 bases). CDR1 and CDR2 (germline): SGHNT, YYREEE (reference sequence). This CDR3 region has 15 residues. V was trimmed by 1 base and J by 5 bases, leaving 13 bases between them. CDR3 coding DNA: TGTGCCAGCAGCTTGTTATCAGGGGACAGAAACACCATATATTTT. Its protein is CASSLLSGDRNTIYF.

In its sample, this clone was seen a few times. CDR3 bases: TGTGCCAGCGTCGCTCCGGGGGCTAATGAAAAACTGTTTTTT. Translating it yields CASVAPGANEKLFF. The rearrangement joins TRBV7-9 to TRBJ1-4, with D possibly being TRBD1 (5 bases). Trimming left V 8 bases short and J 3 bases short, with 13 bases between. The CDR3 has 14 residues. In germline, CDR1 is SEHNR, CDR2 FQNEAQ (reference sequence).

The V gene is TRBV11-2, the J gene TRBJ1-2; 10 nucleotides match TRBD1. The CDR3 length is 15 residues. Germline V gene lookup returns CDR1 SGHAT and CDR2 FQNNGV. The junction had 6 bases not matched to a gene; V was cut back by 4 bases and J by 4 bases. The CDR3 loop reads CASSSRTGGGYGYTF. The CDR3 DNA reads TGTGCCAGCAGCTCCCGGACAGGGGGAGGCTATGGCTACACCTTC.

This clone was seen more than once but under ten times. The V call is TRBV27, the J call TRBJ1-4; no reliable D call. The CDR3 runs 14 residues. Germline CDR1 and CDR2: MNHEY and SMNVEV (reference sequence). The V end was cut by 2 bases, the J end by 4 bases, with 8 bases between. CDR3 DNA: TGTGCCAGCAGTTTACGAGGTAGTAATGAAAAACTGTTTTTT. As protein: CASSLRGSNEKLFF.

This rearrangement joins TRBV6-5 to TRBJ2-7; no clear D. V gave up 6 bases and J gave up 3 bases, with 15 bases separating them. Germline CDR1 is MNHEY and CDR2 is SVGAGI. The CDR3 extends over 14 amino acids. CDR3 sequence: CASRAPGQDYEQYF. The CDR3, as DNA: TGTGCCAGCAGAGCCCCTGGGCAGGACTACGAGCAGTACTTC.

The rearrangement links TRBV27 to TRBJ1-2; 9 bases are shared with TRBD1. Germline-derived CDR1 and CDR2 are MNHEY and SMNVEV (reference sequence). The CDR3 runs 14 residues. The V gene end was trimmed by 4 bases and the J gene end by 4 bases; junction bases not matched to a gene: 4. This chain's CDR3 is CASSWTGVGYGYTF. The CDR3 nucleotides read TGTGCCAGCAGTTGGACAGGGGTTGGCTATGGCTACACCTTC.

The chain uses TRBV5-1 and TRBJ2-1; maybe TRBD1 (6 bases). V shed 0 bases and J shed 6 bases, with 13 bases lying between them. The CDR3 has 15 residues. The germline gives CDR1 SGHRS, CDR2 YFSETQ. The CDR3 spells CASSLDAGDGNEQFF. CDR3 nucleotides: TGCGCCAGCAGCTTGGATGCAGGGGATGGCAATGAGCAGTTCTTC.

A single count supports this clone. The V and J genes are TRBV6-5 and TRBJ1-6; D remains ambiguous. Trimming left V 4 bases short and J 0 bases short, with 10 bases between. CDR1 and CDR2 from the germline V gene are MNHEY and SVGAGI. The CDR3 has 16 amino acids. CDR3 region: CASSSLGGSYNSPLHF. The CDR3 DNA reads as TGTGCCAGCAGTTCTCTGGGAGGCTCCTATAATTCACCCCTCCACTTT.

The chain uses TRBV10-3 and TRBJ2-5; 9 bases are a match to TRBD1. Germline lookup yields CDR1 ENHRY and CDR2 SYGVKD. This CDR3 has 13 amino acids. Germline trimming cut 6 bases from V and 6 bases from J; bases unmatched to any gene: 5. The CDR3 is CAIRDRGGKTQYF. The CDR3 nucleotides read TGTGCCATCAGGGACAGGGGAGGGAAGACCCAGTACTTC.

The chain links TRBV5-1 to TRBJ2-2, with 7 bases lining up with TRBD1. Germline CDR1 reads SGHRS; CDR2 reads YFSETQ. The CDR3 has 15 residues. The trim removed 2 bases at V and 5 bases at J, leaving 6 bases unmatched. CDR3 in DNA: TGCGCCAGCAGCTTATTTAGGGGGCATACCGGGGAGCTGTTTTTT. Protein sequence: CASSLFRGHTGELFF.